This TCR beta chain was retrieved from a study of T cells in Graves' hyperthyroidism and ophthalmopathy. Findings of the study overall: A median around 6 months before onset, the model predicted ophthalmopathy.

V was shortened by 2 bases and J by 11 bases, with 9 bases between the two germline ends. CDR3 size: 11 residues. Germline lookup yields CDR1 SGHTA and CDR2 FQGNSA. Using RNA transcripts as the source, TCR beta CDR3 regions were amplified. The HTBI primer set was used in a first-round RT-PCR of the TCR CDR3. TCRdb recomputed calls from the multiplex PCR reads with MiXCR, one row per CDR3 protein. There are about 500,000 distinct CDR3 sequences in the sample; roughly 18% occur only once, and 17% lies in the top ten. In this sample, this clonotype turned up a few times. Its antigen is unidentified. Sequencing used blood. The gene calls are TRBV7-2 and TRBJ1-1; possible D gene TRBD1, 5 bases. This sequence originates from a woman aged 18-35 years with Graves' ophthalmopathy. CDR3 in DNA: TGTGCCAGCAGCTTACGGGGGTCCGCTTTCTTT. Translation: CASSLRGSAFF.